The clone carrying this T cell receptor (beta chain) occurred a few times. Its antigen is undetermined. This sample's time point: persistent/refractory GD, antithyroid drugs over 5 years with positive TRAb. Isolated PBMC RNA provided the starting material for the TCR library. Trimming took 2 bases from V and 9 from J; bases not matched to a gene: 9. The CDR3 is 15 amino acids. CDR1 is LNHNV and CDR2 is YYDKDF in the germline V gene (reference sequence). These data come from a study of regulatory T cells in long-lasting Graves disease. To make TCR beta libraries, researchers used iRepertoire HTBI primers and Arm-PCR of CDR3 regions. Source study methods: Across samples, over 55 TRBV and 14 TRBJ segments were found. TCRdb ran MiXCR on the multiplex PCR reads and lists one entry per CDR3 protein. TCRdb's processing, not the authors', yielded these V and J calls. Of about 300,000 distinct CDR3 sequences listed, roughly a fifth are singletons.

The study's findings and limits: The TCR repertoire of persistent Graves' patients was less diverse than that of newly diagnosed ones.

Here the sequenced sample was peripheral blood mononuclear cells (PBMCs), taken when the disease was refractory, from a patient treated with antithyroid drugs. This clonotype originated in a female donor with Graves disease. V usage is TRBV15 and J usage is TRBJ2-4; 8 bases line up with TRBD2. Here the CDR3 reads CATSRSPGLVSIQYF. CDR3 DNA: TGTGCCACCAGCAGATCACCGGGACTAGTATCCATTCAGTACTTC.